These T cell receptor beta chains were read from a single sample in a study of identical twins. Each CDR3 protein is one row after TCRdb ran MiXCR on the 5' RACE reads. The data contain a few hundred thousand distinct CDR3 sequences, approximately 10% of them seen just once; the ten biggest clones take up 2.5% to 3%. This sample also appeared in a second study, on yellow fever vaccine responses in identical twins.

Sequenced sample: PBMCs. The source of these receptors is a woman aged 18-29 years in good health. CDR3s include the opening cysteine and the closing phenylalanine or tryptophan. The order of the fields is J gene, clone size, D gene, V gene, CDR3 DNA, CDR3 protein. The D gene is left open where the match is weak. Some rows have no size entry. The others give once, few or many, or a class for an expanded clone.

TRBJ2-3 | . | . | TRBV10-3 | TGTGCCATCAAAGGGCTAGCAGAGAGCACAGATACGCAGTATTTT | CAIKGLAESTDTQYF
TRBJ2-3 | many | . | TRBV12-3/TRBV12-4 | TGTGCCAGCAGTCAAGGGGGGAGGCCCACAGATACGCAGTATTTT | CASSQGGRPTDTQYF
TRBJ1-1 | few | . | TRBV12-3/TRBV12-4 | TGTGCCAGCAGTACAAGGAGAGGAATGAACACTGAAGCTTTCTTT | CASSTRRGMNTEAFF
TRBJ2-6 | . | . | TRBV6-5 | TGTGCCAGCAGTTACTCGATGGGGGGCAGCGTCCTGACTTTC | CASSYSMGGSVLTF
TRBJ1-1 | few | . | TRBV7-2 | TGTGCCAGCAGCTTAGGAGGGGGACCGAACACTGAAGCTTTCTTT | CASSLGGGPNTEAFF
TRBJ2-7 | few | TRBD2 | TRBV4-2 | TGTGCCAGCAGCCAAGTTAGCGGGGGGCTATCCTACGAGCAGTACTTC | CASSQVSGGLSYEQYF
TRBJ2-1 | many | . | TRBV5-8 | TGTGCCAGCAGCTTAGGAAGGCGTGAGCAGTTCTTC | CASSLGRREQFF
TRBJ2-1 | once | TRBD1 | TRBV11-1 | TGTGCCAGCAGCCAGGGGCGTACAGGGGGCAATGAGCAGTTCTTC | CASSQGRTGGNEQFF
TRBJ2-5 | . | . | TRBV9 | TGTGCCAGCAGCGTTGGACAGCTGGTTGGTGAGACCCAGTACTTC | CASSVGQLVGETQYF
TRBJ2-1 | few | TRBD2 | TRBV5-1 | TGCGCCAGCAGCCCCTCCGGGACTAGCGGGGCCCAAATATACTACAATGAGCAGTTCTTC | CASSPSGTSGAQIYYNEQFF
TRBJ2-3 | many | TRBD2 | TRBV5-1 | TGCGCCAGCAGCTTAGTTAGCGGGGGGGCCTCTACAGATACGCAGTATTTT | CASSLVSGGASTDTQYF
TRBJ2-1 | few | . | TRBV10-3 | TGTGCCATCAGCACTAGCTTCTCATCCTACAATGAGCAGTTCTTC | CAISTSFSSYNEQFF
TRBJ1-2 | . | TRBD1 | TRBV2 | TGTGCCAGCATCGGGACAGAAAACTATGGCTACACCTTC | CASIGTENYGYTF
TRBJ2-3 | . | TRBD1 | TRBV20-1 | TGCAGTGCTAGAGTTGCCGGGACAGGGCACACAGATACGCAGTATTTT | CSARVAGTGHTDTQYF
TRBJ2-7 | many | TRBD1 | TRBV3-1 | TGTGCCAGCAGCCAGGGGACAGGGGTCGAGCAGTACTTC | CASSQGTGVEQYF
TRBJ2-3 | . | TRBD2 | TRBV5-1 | TGCGCCAGCAGCTTAGCGGGAGGGCTTCGCACAGATACGCAGTATTTT | CASSLAGGLRTDTQYF
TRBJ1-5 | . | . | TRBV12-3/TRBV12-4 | TGTGCCAGCAGTCCTGGAATGAGGGGGAATCAGCCCCAGCATTTT | CASSPGMRGNQPQHF
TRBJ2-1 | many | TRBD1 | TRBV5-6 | TGTGCCAGCAGCTTTAAACCGGGACAGGGTCGTTATGAGCAGTTCTTC | CASSFKPGQGRYEQFF
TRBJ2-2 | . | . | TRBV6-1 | TGTGCCAGCAGCCCCCTCTCTGCCTCTCACACCGGGGAGCTGTTTTTT | CASSPLSASHTGELFF
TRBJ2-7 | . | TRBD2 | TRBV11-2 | TGTGCCAGCAGCTTAGTCTCCGGGCTAGCGGGGGGCACCCCCTACGAGCAGTACTTC | CASSLVSGLAGGTPYEQYF
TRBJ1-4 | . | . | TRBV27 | TGTGCCAGCAGGATGTTAGCAACTAATGAAAAACTGTTTTTT | CASRMLATNEKLFF
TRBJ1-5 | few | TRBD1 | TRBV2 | TGTGCCAGCAGTGTCCGGGACAGGGGGGTTCAGCCCCAGCATTTT | CASSVRDRGVQPQHF
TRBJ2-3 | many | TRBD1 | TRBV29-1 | TGCAGCGTTGCAGGACAGGGTGTCACAGATACGCAGTATTTT | CSVAGQGVTDTQYF
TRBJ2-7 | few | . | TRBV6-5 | TGTGCCAGCAGTGGCGATTGGGGGGAGCAGTACTTC | CASSGDWGEQYF
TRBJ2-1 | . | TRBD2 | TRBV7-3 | TGTGCCCTCAGTTTATGGTTAACTAGCGGGTTGTACAATGAGCAGTTCTTC | CALSLWLTSGLYNEQFF
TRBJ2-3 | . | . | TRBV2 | TGTGCCAGCGGATTCCAGGGGAATACGCAGTATTTT | CASGFQGNTQYF
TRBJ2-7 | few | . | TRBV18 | TGTGCCAGCTCAAGACCGGGTCCGGACCAGTACTTC | CASSRPGPDQYF
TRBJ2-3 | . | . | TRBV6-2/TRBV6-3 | TGTGCCAGCAGTTACGAATACGGCAGGGGGGCGAGCACAGATACGCAGTATTTT | CASSYEYGRGASTDTQYF
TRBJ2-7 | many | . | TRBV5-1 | TGCGCCAGCAGCTTGGGCACCACCTACGAGCAGTACTTC | CASSLGTTYEQYF
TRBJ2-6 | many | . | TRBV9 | TGTGCCAGCACCAACACAGGAGCCGGGGCCAACGTCCTGACTTTC | CASTNTGAGANVLTF
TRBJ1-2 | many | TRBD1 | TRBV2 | TGTGCCAGCAGCGGACAGGGGGGAAACTATGGCTACACCTTC | CASSGQGGNYGYTF
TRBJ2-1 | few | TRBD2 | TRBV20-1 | TGCAGTGCCGTCAACGGGGGGGAGGATTACAATGAGCAGTTCTTC | CSAVNGGEDYNEQFF
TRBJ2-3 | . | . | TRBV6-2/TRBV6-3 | TGTGCCAGCAGTACCTCAACTAGGGGGACTAGCACAGATACGCAGTATTTT | CASSTSTRGTSTDTQYF
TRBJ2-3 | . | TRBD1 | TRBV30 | TGTGCCTGGAGCGAAGGACAGGCTAGCACAGATACGCAGTATTTT | CAWSEGQASTDTQYF
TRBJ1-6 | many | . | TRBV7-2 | TGTGCCAGCAGCTCGCTACGACAGTATAATTCACCCCTCCACTTT | CASSSLRQYNSPLHF
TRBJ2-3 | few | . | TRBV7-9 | TGTGCCAGCAGCTTATCCGCCTGGGACTTTAGCACAGATACGCAGTATTTT | CASSLSAWDFSTDTQYF
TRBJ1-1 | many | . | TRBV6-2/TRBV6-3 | TGTGCCAGCAGACAAATCACTAAGGGGAACACTGAAGCTTTCTTT | CASRQITKGNTEAFF